Presented here are 20 T cell receptor beta chains from one specimen sequenced in a study of identical twins (dated by TCRdb to the mid-2010s). Library prep was done by 5' RACE. Sequencing was performed on an Illumina HiSeq 2000. In TCRdb, the public reads were trimmed at Q25 with fastp and aligned with MiXCR, with productive beta chains retained. Rows with a matching CDR3 protein are joined into one entry that keeps the most common DNA and genes. The table for this sample lists 350,000 or so distinct CDR3 sequences; 7% to 9.5% of them were counted only once. The ten largest account for approximately 9.3% of the sample. Sequencing input: naive T cells sorted from blood. In the paper's terms, the cell subset or site label means: cells isolated with a human naive T-cell isolation kit. Receptor source: a woman aged 45-59 years in good health.

The CDR3: CASSQFPGDTEAFF. DNA for the CDR3: TGCGCCAGCAGCCAATTTCCAGGGGACACTGAAGCTTTCTTT. The chain employs TRBV4-1 and TRBJ1-1; D is possibly TRBD1 (6 bases). V lost 2 bases and J 3 bases, leaving 10 bases between the germline ends. Germline CDR1 and CDR2: MGHRA and YSYEKL. The CDR3 has 14 amino acids.

The chain is built from TRBV5-6 and TRBJ2-1; no clear D. The CDR3 runs to 15 residues. Germline V CDR1 and CDR2: SGHDT, YYEEEE. The V end was cut by 1 base, the J end by 7 bases, with 15 bases between. CDR3: CASSLTPPQVNEQFF. The CDR3 nucleotides are TGTGCCAGCAGCTTGACCCCCCCTCAAGTGAATGAGCAGTTCTTC.

Ten or more counts support this clonotype. CDR3 region: CASSSLRGNYGYTF. The CDR3 bases are TGCGCCAGCAGCTCTCTCCGAGGGAACTATGGCTACACCTTC. The V call is TRBV5-1, the J call TRBJ1-2; no clear D gene. CDR1 is SGHRS, CDR2 YFSETQ, per germline. The length of the CDR3 is 14 residues. V shed 3 bases and J shed 2 bases, with 11 bases lying between them.

This chain connects TRBV15 to TRBJ1-1; D gene ambiguous. Trimming shortened V by 4 bases and J by 7 bases, and 16 bases separated the two germline ends. In germline, CDR1 is LNHNV, CDR2 YYDKDF (reference sequence). The CDR3 length is 14 residues. For the CDR3, the DNA is TGTGCCACCAGCACCAGAGCCCAGGTTAGTGAAGCTTTCTTT. Translation: CATSTRAQVSEAFF.

V and J are TRBV12-3 or TRBV12-4 and TRBJ2-7; D gene unclear. V lost 4 bases to trimming and J lost 3 bases, with 7 bases between them. The CDR3 consists of 12 residues. CDR3 DNA sequence: TGTGCCAGCAGTTACTCCAACTACGAGCAGTACGTC. Translation gives CASSYSNYEQYV.

With regard to this clonotype: Germline and junction disagree at one end, which may indicate a read error. The V gene is TRBV6-2 or TRBV6-3, the J gene TRBJ2-1; TRBD2 is a possible D gene (5 bases). The CDR3 totals 14 residues. CDR1 is MNHEY and CDR2 is SVGEGT in the germline V gene. This chain's CDR3 is CASSYRLAYNDQFF. CDR3 in DNA: TGTGCCAGCAGTTACCGGCTAGCCTACAATGACCAGTTCTTC.

There are a few counts of this clonotype. The J gene is TRBJ1-5, the V gene TRBV7-9, with a possible D match to TRBD1 (5 bases). This CDR3 comprises 12 residues. Trimming left V 4 bases short and J 12 bases short, with 13 bases between. Germline loops: CDR1 SEHNR, CDR2 FQNEAQ (reference sequence). CDR3 nucleotides: TGTGCCAGCAGCTCCGGAGTGGGGGGCCAGCATTTT. Its protein is CASSSGVGGQHF.

This clonotype occurred many times. The genes are TRBV12-3 or TRBV12-4 and TRBJ1-2; 7 bases line up with TRBD1. The CDR3 sequence is 12 residues long. V gave up 7 bases and J gave up 6 bases; unmatched junction bases: 5. DNA for the CDR3: TGTGCCAGCAAGACAGGGTTACATGGCTACACCTTC. Translating gives CASKTGLHGYTF.

This clonotype was picked up many times. The chain links TRBV4-1 to TRBJ2-2; 7 bases are a match to TRBD2. V lost 8 bases to trimming and J lost 4 bases; unmatched junction nucleotides: 7. Germline CDR1 MGHRA, CDR2 YSYEKL. The CDR3 consists of 14 residues. CDR3 sequence reads: CASGGGPTTGELFF. DNA for the CDR3: TGCGCCAGCGGGGGAGGGCCGACCACCGGGGAGCTGTTTTTT.

In its sample, this clonotype was seen a few times. The CDR3 loop reads CSAIPFQRSYNEQFF. The CDR3, as DNA: TGCAGTGCTATCCCTTTCCAGCGGAGTTACAATGAGCAGTTCTTC. The V gene is TRBV20-1, the J gene TRBJ2-1; TRBD2 might be the D (5 bases). The germline gives CDR1 DFQATT, CDR2 SNEGSKA (reference sequence). The V end lost 4 bases, the J end lost 4 bases, and 17 bases lay between the germline ends. This CDR3 is 15 amino acids long.

The rearrangement uses TRBV29-1 and TRBJ2-1; TRBD1 matches at 7 bases. The V segment lost 6 bases and the J segment 10 bases; nucleotides outside the gene matches: 6. The CDR3 contains 11 residues. CDR1 is SQVTM, CDR2 ANQGSEA, per germline. CDR3 residues: CSVESGQEQFF. DNA of the CDR3: TGCAGCGTCGAATCGGGACAGGAGCAGTTCTTC.

In this sample, this clonotype turned up a few times. J is TRBJ1-2 and V is TRBV20-1; possibly TRBD1 for D (5 bases). Germline-derived CDR1 and CDR2 are DFQATT and SNEGSKA (reference sequence). V was trimmed by 1 base and J by 4 bases, leaving 7 bases between them. The length of the CDR3 is 12 residues. In DNA, the CDR3 is TGCAGTGCTAGAGGGGGACTCTATGGCTACACCTTC. Its translation: CSARGGLYGYTF.

This clonotype has just a few counts. The V call is TRBV6-2 or TRBV6-3, the J call TRBJ2-1; tentative D call: TRBD1 (7 bases). This CDR3 has 15 amino acids. V was pared by 4 bases and J by 7 bases, with 17 bases between. Germline CDR1 reads MNHEY; CDR2 reads SVGEGT. The DNA for the CDR3 is TGTGCCAGCAGTTTGGCGCGGGACAGTGAAAATGAGCAGTTCTTC. Translation gives CASSLARDSENEQFF.

The chain uses TRBV28 and TRBJ1-2, with unresolved D. The CDR3 loop spans 11 amino acids. Germline CDR1 and CDR2: MDHEN and SYDVKM. V lost 7 bases, J lost 7 bases, and 10 bases lay in between. The CDR3 region is CASTQDGGYTF. CDR3 coding DNA: TGTGCCAGCACTCAAGACGGTGGCTACACCTTC.

V is TRBV7-2 and J is TRBJ1-1; D gene uncertain. The germline V and J ends were trimmed by 6 bases and 5 bases, with 10 bases remaining between them. CDR1 is SGHTA, CDR2 FQGNSA, per germline. The CDR3 loop spans 12 amino acids. CDR3 in DNA: TGTGCCAGCAGTAGGTCCAGGACTGAAGCTTTCTTT. Residues: CASSRSRTEAFF.

This clonotype appeared a few times. The V call is TRBV7-2, the J call TRBJ2-5; maybe TRBD2 (6 bases). The CDR3 length is 15 residues. The V end was cut by 4 bases, the J end by 6 bases, with 18 bases between. From germline, CDR1 is SGHTA and CDR2 FQGNSA. The CDR3: CASSSYTPGRQTQYF. Written as DNA, the CDR3 is TGTGCCAGCAGCTCGTACACCCCAGGGAGGCAGACCCAGTACTTC.

The chain has TRBV12-3 or TRBV12-4 and TRBJ2-7; 8 bases agree with TRBD2. V lost 3 bases and J lost 5; bases outside the gene matches: 6. The CDR3 loop spans 14 amino acids. CDR3 sequence reads: CASSLKAGDHEQYF. CDR3 DNA sequence: TGTGCCAGCAGTTTGAAAGCGGGAGACCACGAGCAGTACTTC.

This clonotype was counted only a few times. The chain recombines TRBV19 with TRBJ2-4; tentatively, D is TRBD1 (6 bases). The CDR3 has 13 amino acids. The V end was cut by 8 bases, the J end by 5 bases, with 13 bases between. CDR1 and CDR2 from the germline V gene are LNHDA and SQIVND (reference sequence). Written as DNA, the CDR3 is TGTGCCAGTTCAGGACAGTACGAAAACATTCAGTACTTC. As protein: CASSGQYENIQYF. The full variable domain, in which reference TRBV19 and TRBJ2-4 provide the parts outside the CDR3, is DGGITQSPKYLFRKEGQNVTLSCEQNLNHDAMYWYRQDPGQGLRLIYYSQIVNDFQKGDIAEGYSVSREKKESFPLTVTSAQKNPTAFYLCASSGQYENIQYFGAGTRLSVL.

The table lists this clonotype with a few counts. The V and J genes are TRBV6-5 and TRBJ2-5; D is uncertain. V was cut by 8 bases and J by 2 bases, with 9 bases left in between. The germline gives CDR1 MNHEY, CDR2 SVGAGI. The CDR3 sequence is 12 residues long. Written as DNA, the CDR3 is TGTGCCAGCGGCAGTCTGCAAGAGACCCAGTACTTC. It yields the protein CASGSLQETQYF.

There are many counts of this clonotype. The V call is TRBV28, the J call TRBJ2-7; the D is unclear. The CDR3 runs 12 residues. The germline V gene encodes CDR1 MDHEN and CDR2 SYDVKM. The V end was cut by 8 bases, the J end by 0 bases, with 8 bases between. The CDR3 spells CASCTSSYEQYV. CDR3 DNA sequence: TGTGCCAGCTGTACGAGCTCCTACGAGCAGTACGTC.